This passage covers 5 T cell receptor beta chains from one sample sequenced in a study of graft-versus-host responses after intestinal transplantation. Antigen specificity for these receptors is unknown. Produced via immunoSEQ multiplex PCR; TCRdb's table is partial and in-frame only. Of some 130,000 clones listed, more than 90% are singletons. Sequenced here: unstimulated CD4+ T cells sorted from spleen or lymph node cells, sampled before intestinal transplant. Receptor source: a human donor who received an intestinal transplant.

The chain uses TRBV2 and TRBJ1-4; D is unclear. Germline lookup yields CDR1 SNHLY and CDR2 FYNNEI. V was pared by 2 bases and J by 8 bases, with 15 bases between. This CDR3 is built from 15 residues. The CDR3 DNA reads as TGTGCCAGCAGTGAAATTGGGGTAAACGGAGAAAAACTGTTTTTT. Translated: CASSEIGVNGEKLFF.

The rearrangement uses TRBV5-6 and TRBJ2-5; 9 bases line up with TRBD2. CDR1 SGHDT and CDR2 YYEEEE come from the germline V gene. The CDR3 covers 15 residues. V was pared by 0 bases and J by 5 bases, with 5 bases of the junction left unmatched. The CDR3 loop is CASSLGGGVKETQYF. The CDR3 nucleotides read TGTGCCAGCAGCTTGGGCGGGGGGGTTAAGGAGACCCAGTACTTC.

The chain links TRBV4-2 to TRBJ2-3; D may be TRBD2 (6 bases). From germline, CDR1 is LGHNA and CDR2 YNFKEQ. This CDR3 has 16 amino acids. V was pared by 0 bases and J by 3 bases, with 13 bases between. CDR3 DNA: TGTGCCAGCAGCCAAGAAAGGCAACGGGGGACAGATACGCAGTATTTT. Its protein product is CASSQERQRGTDTQYF.

The chain has TRBV7-2 and TRBJ2-2, with TRBD2 matching 11 bases. Losses at the gene ends were 2 bases for V and 2 bases for J; bases not matched to a gene: 10. The germline CDR1 and CDR2 sequences are SGHTA and FQGNSA. CDR3 length: 19 amino acids. The CDR3 DNA follows: TGTGCCAGCAGCTTACTCGTCCGGCTAGCGGGGGGAAACACCGGGGAGCTGTTTTTT. Translation: CASSLLVRLAGGNTGELFF.

This chain joins TRBV19 and TRBJ2-3; 7 bases are shared with TRBD2. Per germline, CDR1 LNHDA and CDR2 SQIVND (reference sequence). CDR3 length equals 15 residues. Trimming at V came to 1 base and at J to 4 bases, leaving 5 bases not matched to a gene. Here the CDR3 DNA reads TGTGCCAGTAGTATAGGGGAGGGACCGGCAGATACGCAGTATTTT. It yields the protein CASSIGEGPADTQYF. The full variable domain, its missing parts supplied by reference TRBV19 and TRBJ2-3, is DGGITQSPKYLFRKEGQNVTLSCEQNLNHDAMYWYRQDPGQGLRLIYYSQIVNDFQKGDIAEGYSVSREKKESFPLTVTSAQKNPTAFYLCASSIGEGPADTQYFGPGTRLTVL.